This passage covers 18 T cell receptor beta chains from one sample sequenced in a study of blood T cell repertoires in COVID-19. The method was immunoSEQ multiplex PCR; TCRdb's version includes in-frame clones alone and lacks a portion of them. The sample carries 400,000 to 500,000 clones, 70% to 90% recorded once. The sequencing sample was made of PBMCs or T cells enriched from blood (not recorded which). Every receptor here comes from a young woman who had been exposed to COVID-19.

The chain carries TRBV1 and TRBJ1-2; TRBD1, as called in the table, went unchecked against the DNA. TRBV1 is a documented pseudogene. The CDR3 has 18 residues. The CDR3: CTSSQDPAPNPGNYGYTF. DNA for the CDR3: TGCACCAGCAGCCAAGATCCAGCCCCAAATCCAGGTAACTATGGCTACACCTTC.

V gene TRBV19 combines with J gene TRBJ1-3, with D possibly TRBD1 on 5 matching bases. Looked up from germline, CDR1 is LNHDA and CDR2 is SQIVND (reference sequence). The CDR3 runs to 17 residues. The CDR3 reads CALQVRQGLYSGNTIYF. CDR3 sequence (DNA): TGTGCTCTCCAGGTCCGTCAGGGCCTCTACTCTGGAAACACCATATATTTT.

The chain links TRBV14 to TRBJ1-1; perhaps TRBD1 as D (5 bases). The CDR3 extends over 15 amino acids. Germline assignment: CDR1 SGHDN and CDR2 FVKESK. V was shortened by 0 bases and J by 1 base, with 9 bases between the two germline ends. CDR3 loop: CASSQDGGRNTEAFF. In nucleotides, the CDR3 is TGTGCCAGCAGCCAAGACGGGGGACGGAACACTGAAGCTTTCTTT.

The DNA for the CDR3 is TGCGCCAGCATCGGGAACTCCTACGAGCAGTACTTC. This sequence encodes CASIGNSYEQYF. The chain uses TRBV5-1 and TRBJ2-7; TRBD2 might be the D (5 bases). Per the germline V gene, CDR1 is SGHRS and CDR2 is YFSETQ. Between the trimmed V and J ends, which lost 6 bases and 0 bases, there was a span of 7 bases. This CDR3 spans 12 amino acids.

At least ten counts were recorded for this clone. This chain joins TRBV2 and TRBJ2-1; 11 bases fit TRBD1. Trimming at V came to 6 bases and at J to 4 bases, leaving 5 bases not matched to a gene. The germline CDR1 and CDR2 sequences are SNHLY and FYNNEI. This CDR3 is 15 amino acids long. The CDR3 nucleotides are TGTGCCAGCAGAGCGGGACAGGGGGGGTACAATGAGCAGTTCTTC. Encoded protein: CASRAGQGGYNEQFF.

This clone was observed a single time. The rearrangement joins TRBV11-2 to TRBJ1-1, with 10 bases fitting TRBD1. Germline V CDR1 and CDR2: SGHAT, FQNNGV. This CDR3 region has 15 residues. V dropped 7 bases and J dropped 4; count of bases not matched to a gene: 9. CDR3 loop: CASIRTGGVGTEAFF. The CDR3 DNA follows: TGTGCCAGCATTCGGACAGGGGGAGTGGGCACTGAAGCTTTCTTT.

The genes are TRBV5-5 and TRBJ2-1, with 8 bases lining up with TRBD2. V lost 4 bases and J lost 4; bases outside the gene matches: 4. The CDR3 sequence is 14 residues long. Germline V gives CDR1 SGHKS, CDR2 YYEKEE (reference sequence). CDR3 amino acids: CASSMGLGYNEQFF. The CDR3, as DNA: TGTGCCAGCAGCATGGGACTAGGGTACAATGAGCAGTTCTTC.

This rearrangement joins TRBV6-5 to TRBJ1-2; D is ambiguous. CDR1 MNHEY and CDR2 SVGAGI come from the germline V gene. The germline V and J ends were trimmed by 6 bases and 2 bases, with 13 bases remaining between them. This CDR3 has 14 residues. For the CDR3, the DNA is TGTGCCAGCAGCCCCGCTGGAGCGAACTATGGCTACACCTTC. Translating gives CASSPAGANYGYTF.

This clone was detected only a few times. The rearrangement joins TRBV5-1 to TRBJ2-7; tentative D call: TRBD1 (6 bases). The CDR3 is 15 amino acids. Germline V gene data show CDR1 as SGHRS and CDR2 as YFSETQ. Trimming pared 0 bases from V and 6 bases from J, leaving 16 bases between. The CDR3 region has the DNA TGCGCCAGCAGCTTGGTGGGGGCGGGTTCGGGCGAGCAGTACTTC. Its protein is CASSLVGAGSGEQYF. Full variable domain (missing parts from reference TRBV5-1 and TRBJ2-7): KAGVTQTPRYLIKTRGQQVTLSCSPISGHRSVSWYQQTPGQGLQFLFEYFSETQRNKGNFPGRFSGRQFSNSRSEMNVSTLELGDSALYLCASSLVGAGSGEQYFGPGTRLTVT.

The chain uses TRBV30 and TRBJ1-4; TRBD1 matches 10 bases. The germline gives CDR1 GTSNPN, CDR2 SVGIG (reference sequence). This CDR3 has 15 amino acids. J gave up 12 bases and V 4 bases, and 14 bases lay outside the gene matches. The CDR3 sequence is CAWMSLSTGGAELFF. CDR3 nucleotides: TGTGCCTGGATGAGTTTGTCGACAGGGGGCGCGGAACTGTTTTTT.

J is TRBJ2-5 and V is TRBV18, with 7 positions matching TRBD2. The V and J ends lost 0 bases and 5 bases, in that order; junction bases with no gene match: 9. CDR1 KGHSH and CDR2 LQKENI come from the germline V gene. CDR3 size: 16 residues. The CDR3 region has the DNA TGTGCCAGCTCACCACCCAATCCAGCGGGGAGCGAGACCCAGTACTTC. It is translated as CASSPPNPAGSETQYF.

The chain uses TRBV6-5 and TRBJ1-1, with a weak D call TRBD1 (6 bases). Per germline, CDR1 MNHEY and CDR2 SVGAGI. The CDR3 runs 15 residues. V lost 3 bases and J 6 bases, leaving 17 bases between the germline ends. CDR3 sequence (DNA): TGTGCCAGCAGTTATTCTAACAGGGTAAACGCTGAAGCTTTCTTT. Translating it yields CASSYSNRVNAEAFF.

The chain has TRBV5-5 and TRBJ2-2, with 9 bases fitting TRBD1. This CDR3 is 16 amino acids long. Per germline, CDR1 SGHKS and CDR2 YYEKEE (reference sequence). V lost 3 bases to trimming and J lost 4 bases; unmatched junction nucleotides: 7. CDR3 protein: CASSSPTGGATGELFF. CDR3 nucleotide sequence: TGTGCCAGCAGCTCGCCGACAGGGGGGGCCACCGGGGAGCTGTTTTTT.

V usage is TRBV4-3 and J usage is TRBJ1-2; D is possibly TRBD1 (5 bases). Germline CDR1 reads LGHNA; CDR2 reads YSLEER. Trimming took 0 bases from V and 10 from J, leaving 15 bases between them. CDR3 size: 14 residues. The CDR3 sequence is CASSQDILQGDYTF. The CDR3 nucleotides read TGCGCCAGCAGCCAAGATATCCTGCAGGGTGACTACACCTTC.

This clone was found a few times. V usage is TRBV28 and J usage is TRBJ2-3; D remains unclear. Germline V gives CDR1 MDHEN, CDR2 SYDVKM. Trimming shortened V by 7 bases and J by 0 bases, and 5 bases separated the two germline ends. The CDR3 is made up of 12 amino acids. CDR3 protein: CASTTSTDTQYF. The DNA of the CDR3 is TGTGCCAGCACGACTAGCACAGATACGCAGTATTTT.

The rearrangement links TRBV16 to TRBJ1-5; unclear D gene. Germline V gene sequence: CDR1 KGHSY, CDR2 FQNENV. The CDR3 runs 12 residues. V gave up 5 bases and J gave up 4 bases, with 6 bases separating them. The CDR3, as DNA: TGTGCCAGCAGCGCAGGAAATCAGCCCCAGCATTTT. This codes for CASSAGNQPQHF.

The J gene is TRBJ2-3, the V gene TRBV9, with TRBD2 matching over 12 bases. The CDR3 is 16 amino acids. V shed 5 bases, J shed 6 bases, and the junction held 10 bases outside the gene matches. CDR1 is SGDLS, CDR2 YYNGEE, per germline. The DNA of the CDR3 is TGTGCCAGCAGTGATCCGGGACTAGCGGGTCAGGATACGCAGTATTTT. It translates to CASSDPGLAGQDTQYF.

This sequence joins TRBV7-3 and TRBJ1-2, with TRBD1 as a possible D gene (6 bases). Trimming took 0 bases from V and 0 from J, leaving 8 bases between them. CDR1 SGHTA and CDR2 FQGTGA come from the germline V gene. The length of the CDR3 is 15 residues. CDR3: CASSLTGHTNYGYTF. DNA of the CDR3: TGTGCCAGCAGCTTAACGGGACACACTAACTATGGCTACACCTTC.